These T cell receptor beta chains were read from a single sample in a study of vaccination effects on CD4 cells after COVID-19. The data were produced by immunoSEQ multiplex PCR, yet TCRdb's version contains in-frame clones alone and is incomplete. Of under 50,000 clones in the sample, approximately 81% were seen once. What these receptors recognize is not known. The sequencing here drew on CD4+ T cells from PBMCs cultured without peptide, taken before COVID-19 vaccination. Receptors were obtained from a human donor who had a prior SARS-CoV-2 infection. Both conserved end residues are part of each CDR3. The D gene is left open where the match is weak. Not every row has a clone size; where given, it reads once, few, many or a size class.

j_call clone_size v_call d_call cdr3_nt cdr3_aa
TRBJ2-3 - TRBV9 - TGTGCCAGCAGCGTAGGAGTCTCGGAGTACACAGATACGCAGTATTTT CASSVGVSEYTDTQYF
TRBJ1-1 - TRBV19 - TGTGCCAGTAGTATAGGTCCAGGGCGTTACACTGAAGCTTTCTTT CASSIGPGRYTEAFF
TRBJ1-2 - TRBV19 - TGTGCCAGTAGTATCTGGGGGAACTATGGCTACACCTTC CASSIWGNYGYTF
TRBJ1-3 - TRBV4-3 - TGCGCCAGCAGCCAAGATCTGGGTGTGACAGTAAACACCATATATTTT CASSQDLGVTVNTIYF
TRBJ2-7 - TRBV12-3/TRBV12-4 - TGTGCCAGCAGTGGGGACGACAGGTACGAGCAGTACTTC CASSGDDRYEQYF
TRBJ2-1 - TRBV2 - TGTGCCAGCAGTGAAGACGGACAGTTCAATGAGCAGTTCTTC CASSEDGQFNEQFF
TRBJ2-3 - TRBV24-1 TRBD1 TGTGCCACCAGTGTCACTCCGGGACAGGGGATTGATACGCAGTATTTT CATSVTPGQGIDTQYF
TRBJ2-7 - TRBV11-3 - TGTGCCAGCAGCTTAGGGGGTGCTACTACCTACGAGCAGTACTTC CASSLGGATTYEQYF
TRBJ2-5 - TRBV14 - TGTGCCAGCAGCAGGAGGGGCCAAGAGACCCAGTACTTC CASSRRGQETQYF
TRBJ2-1 few TRBV6-6 TRBD1 TGTGCCAGCAGCCCGGGACAGGGGGCCTACAATGAGCAGTTCTTC CASSPGQGAYNEQFF
TRBJ2-7 few TRBV12-5 TRBD2 TGTGCTAGTGGTTTGGCCTCGGGAGGCGAGCAGTACTTC CASGLASGGEQYF
TRBJ2-7 - TRBV5-8 - TGTGCCAGCAGCTTTCAGACGTACGAGCAGTACTTC CASSFQTYEQYF
TRBJ2-3 - TRBV5-1 - TGCGCCAGCAGCTACATCCTCAGATCTAGCACAGATACGCAGTATTTT CASSYILRSSTDTQYF
TRBJ2-5 - TRBV10-3 TRBD2 TGTGCCGTAACTGGGAGCGGGGGGGCCGGGGAGACCCAGTACTTC CAVTGSGGAGETQYF
TRBJ1-6 few TRBV30 - TGTGCCTGGAGTAGGGGGACCTCACCCCTCCACTTT CAWSRGTSPLHF
TRBJ2-5 - TRBV5-1 TRBD1 TGCGCCAGCAGCCCTGGACAGGGGGCCGAGACCCAGTACTTC CASSPGQGAETQYF
TRBJ1-2 - TRBV5-6 - TGTGCCAGCAGCCAATGGACAGCGTTAAATGGCTACACCTTC CASSQWTALNGYTF